This T cell receptor beta chain was identified during a study of T-cell reconstitution after alpha-beta-depleted transplantation in children. Findings of the study overall: Surviving recipient T cells and intrathymic progenitors accounted for some patients' high TCRbeta diversity at day 60.

About this clonotype itself: What it binds is unknown.

V was pared by 0 bases and J by 0 bases, with 8 bases between. Germline CDR1 reads SGHRS; CDR2 reads YFSETQ. CDR3 length: 15 residues. As it was prepared, the TCRbeta library received unique molecular identifiers. TCRdb reprocessed the PCR reads via MiXCR and lists one record per CDR3 protein. The table lists about 980,000 distinct CDR3 sequences, roughly 29% of them singletons, with 28% in the top ten. The receptor was derived from a boy under two years old who had a stem cell transplant for SCID, so the T cells may come from the graft donor. The chain carries TRBV5-1 and TRBJ2-3; D remains unclear. Sequencing was performed on PBMCs, mostly from graft donor cells, taken 360 days after TCRalphabeta/CD19-depleted stem cell transplant. CDR3 nucleotides: TGCGCCAGCAGCTTGGCGGCGGATAGCACAGATACGCAGTATTTT. This sequence encodes CASSLAADSTDTQYF.